This T cell receptor (beta chain) is drawn from a study of cytomegalovirus exposure and HLA in healthy donors. Germline assignment: CDR1 MDHEN and CDR2 SYDVKM. CDR3 size: 12 residues. V was trimmed by 10 bases and J by 0 bases, leaving 8 bases between them. Both 60 Vbeta primers and 13 Jbeta primers went into the PCR. The method was immunoSEQ multiplex PCR; TCRdb's version includes in-frame clones alone and lacks a portion of them. Among 180,000 or so clones listed, roughly 75% were seen once. This receptor was taken from a woman aged 40 to 50 in good health and CMV-seropositive. The chain recombines TRBV28 with TRBJ2-3; D gene ambiguous. Sequencing input: PBMCs. CDR3 loop: CATETSTDTQYF. The CDR3, as DNA: TGTGCCACCGAGACTAGCACAGATACGCAGTATTTT.